The 8 T cell receptor beta chains reported below all come from one sample, sequenced in a study of cytomegalovirus exposure and HLA in healthy donors. The primer mix had 60 Vbeta and 13 Jbeta primers. Libraries were prepared by immunoSEQ multiplex PCR; TCRdb keeps only in-frame clonotypes and omits some of them. The sample has around 100,000 clones, around 84% seen once. Sequencing input: PBMCs. These receptors all stem from a man aged 18 to 29 in good health and CMV-seronegative.

V usage is TRBV7-8 and J usage is TRBJ2-7; the match to TRBD1 covers 7 bases. The CDR3 is 14 residues long. The V gene's germline CDR1 is SGHVS and CDR2 FQNEAQ. Trimming took 5 bases from V and 2 from J; bases not matched to a gene: 6. The CDR3 loop is CASSKPGTAYEQYF. CDR3 DNA: TGTGCCAGCAGCAAACCCGGGACAGCCTACGAGCAGTACTTC.

This clone appeared a single time. V and J are TRBV27 and TRBJ1-2; D perhaps matches TRBD1 (6 bases). This CDR3 has 15 residues. The V gene's germline CDR1 is MNHEY and CDR2 SMNVEV (reference sequence). V was cut by 3 bases and J by 7 bases, with 18 bases left in between. The CDR3 coding sequence is TGTGCCAGCAGTTTCTCGGGAGGGGGGAACGCTGGCTACACCTTC. Translating it yields CASSFSGGGNAGYTF.

The chain recombines TRBV29-1 with TRBJ2-7, with a weak D call TRBD2 (6 bases). The CDR3 spans 14 residues. The V gene's germline CDR1 is SQVTM and CDR2 ANQGSEA. V lost 4 bases and J 1 base, leaving 14 bases between the germline ends. The CDR3: CSVGPTSRSYEQYF. In DNA form, the CDR3 reads TGCAGCGTTGGACCCACTAGCCGATCCTACGAGCAGTACTTC.

The rearrangement uses TRBV7-6 and TRBJ2-3, with D unresolved. Between the trimmed V and J ends, which lost 5 bases and 2 bases, there was a span of 11 bases. Germline-derived CDR1 and CDR2 are SGHVS and FNYEAQ. The CDR3 is 14 amino acids. The CDR3 is CASSQGSYTDTQYF. The DNA of the CDR3 is TGTGCCAGCAGCCAAGGTAGCTACACAGATACGCAGTATTTT.

The rearrangement uses TRBV29-1 and TRBJ1-4, with 10 positions matching TRBD1. Germline loops: CDR1 SQVTM, CDR2 ANQGSEA. The CDR3 contains 14 residues. V lost 6 bases to trimming and J lost 8 bases; unmatched junction nucleotides: 9. DNA of the CDR3: TGCAGCGTAACAATCCGGGACAGGGGAGAAAAACTGTTTTTT. Protein: CSVTIRDRGEKLFF.

The chain is built from TRBV19 and TRBJ2-3, with TRBD1 matching over 7 bases. The CDR3 spans 16 residues. V gave up 6 bases and J gave up 1 base; unmatched junction bases: 10. The germline gives CDR1 LNHDA, CDR2 SQIVND (reference sequence). The CDR3 DNA is TGTGCCAGTAGCCCCCGACCGGGACAGCGCACAGATACGCAGTATTTT. This gives the protein CASSPRPGQRTDTQYF. The entire variable domain, with the rest obtained from reference TRBV19 and TRBJ2-3, is as follows: DGGITQSPKYLFRKEGQNVTLSCEQNLNHDAMYWYRQDPGQGLRLIYYSQIVNDFQKGDIAEGYSVSREKKESFPLTVTSAQKNPTAFYLCASSPRPGQRTDTQYFGPGTRLTVL.

The rearrangement joins TRBV19 to TRBJ1-3; D is ambiguous. From germline, CDR1 is LNHDA and CDR2 SQIVND (reference sequence). Trimming left V 3 bases short and J 2 bases short, with 5 bases between. The CDR3 totals 13 residues. DNA of the CDR3: TGTGCCAGTAGTATCAGTACTGGAAACACCATATATTTT. It encodes CASSISTGNTIYF.

The CDR3 sequence is CASSQEEGEHYEQYF. The CDR3 region has the DNA TGCGCCAGCAGCCAAGAAGAGGGGGAACACTACGAGCAGTACTTC. The chain couples TRBV4-1 to TRBJ2-7; D might be TRBD1 (6 bases). V was clipped by 0 bases and J by 3 bases, with 12 bases between them. The CDR3 is made up of 15 amino acids. In germline, CDR1 is MGHRA, CDR2 YSYEKL.